This T cell receptor (beta chain) was retrieved from a study of response to subunit inactivated influenza vaccine. Notes on the study in general: After each seasonal influenza vaccination, few new T cells are recruited, the authors suggested.

This clonotype has at least ten counts. The antigen is unknown. This CDR3 is 13 amino acids long. V dropped 4 bases and J dropped 6 bases, with 11 bases sitting between them. Per germline, CDR1 KGHDR and CDR2 SFDVKD. Via MiXCR, TCRdb re-called the RT-PCR reads, giving one row per CDR3 protein. The top ten clones hold 10% to 15% of a sample with around 490,000 distinct CDR3 sequences, 6% to 9% of them seen once. Here the sequenced sample was PBMCs from blood, taken approximately 25 months after vaccination. This chain connects TRBV24-1 to TRBJ1-2; maybe TRBD1 (6 bases). This sequence was found in a man aged 50-75 years who received an inactivated influenza vaccine. The CDR3, as DNA: TGTGCCACCAGTGAAAGGGACACTGATGGCTACACCTTC. Residues: CATSERDTDGYTF.